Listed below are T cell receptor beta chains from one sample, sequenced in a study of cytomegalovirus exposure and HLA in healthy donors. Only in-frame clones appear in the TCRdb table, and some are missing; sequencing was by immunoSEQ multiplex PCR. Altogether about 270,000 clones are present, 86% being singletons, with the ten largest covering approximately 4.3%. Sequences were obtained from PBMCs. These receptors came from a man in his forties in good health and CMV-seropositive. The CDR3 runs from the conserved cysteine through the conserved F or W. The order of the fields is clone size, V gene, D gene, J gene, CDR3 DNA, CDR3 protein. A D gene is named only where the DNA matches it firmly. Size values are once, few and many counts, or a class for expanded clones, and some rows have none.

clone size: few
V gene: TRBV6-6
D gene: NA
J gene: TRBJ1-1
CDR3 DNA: TGTGCCAGCACCCAGGACAAGAACACTGAAGCTTTCTTT
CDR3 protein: CASTQDKNTEAFF

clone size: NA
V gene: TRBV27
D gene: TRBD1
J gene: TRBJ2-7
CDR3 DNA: TGTGCCAGCAGTTTAGGGGGGACAGGGAACGAGCAGTACTTC
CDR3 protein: CASSLGGTGNEQYF

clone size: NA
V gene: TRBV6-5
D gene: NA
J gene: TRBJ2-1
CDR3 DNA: TGTGCCAGCTACCCGGAGAGCTCCTACAATGAGCAGTTCTTC
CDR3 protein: CASYPESSYNEQFF

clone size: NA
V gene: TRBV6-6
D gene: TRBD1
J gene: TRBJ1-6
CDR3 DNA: TGTGCCACCGCCCGGGACAGGGTCTATTCACCCCTCCACTTT
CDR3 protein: CATARDRVYSPLHF

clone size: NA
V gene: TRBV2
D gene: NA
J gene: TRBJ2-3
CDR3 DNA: TGTGCCAGCAGTGATGGTCTACCCACAGATACGCAGTATTTT
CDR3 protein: CASSDGLPTDTQYF

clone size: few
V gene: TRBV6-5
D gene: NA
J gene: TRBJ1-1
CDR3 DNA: TGTGCCAGTGGGGCTAGGGCCCGAGCCACTGAAGCTTTCTTT
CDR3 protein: CASGARARATEAFF

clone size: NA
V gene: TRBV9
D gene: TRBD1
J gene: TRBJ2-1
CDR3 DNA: TGTGCCAGCAGCGTAGAGGGACAGGGGGTGAATGAGCAGTTCTTC
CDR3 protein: CASSVEGQGVNEQFF

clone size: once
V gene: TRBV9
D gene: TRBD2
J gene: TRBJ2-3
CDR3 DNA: TGTGCCAGCAGTTCTCGACTAGCGGGAACCACAGATACGCAGTATTTT
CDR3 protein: CASSSRLAGTTDTQYF

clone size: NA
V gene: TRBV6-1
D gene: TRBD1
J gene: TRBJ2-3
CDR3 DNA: TGTGCCAGCAGTCTTTGGGGACAGGGGACAGATACGCAGTATTTT
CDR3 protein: CASSLWGQGTDTQYF

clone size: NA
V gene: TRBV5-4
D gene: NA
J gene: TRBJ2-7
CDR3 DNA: TGTGCCAGCAGCTTGGACGCCAGGGTCCCCTACGAGCAGTACTTC
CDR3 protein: CASSLDARVPYEQYF

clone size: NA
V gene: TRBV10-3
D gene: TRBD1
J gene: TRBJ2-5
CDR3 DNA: TGTGCCATCAGTGTAGGGGGCGAGACCCAGTACTTC
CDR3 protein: CAISVGGETQYF

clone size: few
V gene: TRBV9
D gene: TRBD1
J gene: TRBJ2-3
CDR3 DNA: TGTGCCAGCAGCGTACAGGGGGCGACAGATACGCAGTATTTT
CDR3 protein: CASSVQGATDTQYF

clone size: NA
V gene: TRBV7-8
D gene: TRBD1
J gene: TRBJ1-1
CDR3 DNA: TGTGCCGGCGGGACAGGGGGCTTAGGCACTGAAGCTTTCTTT
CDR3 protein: CAGGTGGLGTEAFF

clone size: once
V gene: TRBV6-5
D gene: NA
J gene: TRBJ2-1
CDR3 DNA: TGTGCCAGCAGTTTCTTAGCGGTTAGCTCCTACAATGAGCAGTTCTTC
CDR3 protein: CASSFLAVSSYNEQFF

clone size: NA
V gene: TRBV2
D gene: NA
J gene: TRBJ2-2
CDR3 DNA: TGTGCCAGCACTAAGACTAGGGGCACCGGGGAGCTGTTTTTT
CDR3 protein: CASTKTRGTGELFF

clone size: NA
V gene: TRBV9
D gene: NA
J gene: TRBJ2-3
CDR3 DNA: TGTGCCAGCAGCGTAGCTGGGCTACGCACAGATACGCAGTATTTT
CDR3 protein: CASSVAGLRTDTQYF

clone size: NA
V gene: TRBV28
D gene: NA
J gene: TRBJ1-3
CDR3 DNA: TGTGCCAGCAGCGAGACCGGGAGCTCTGGAAACACCATATATTTT
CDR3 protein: CASSETGSSGNTIYF

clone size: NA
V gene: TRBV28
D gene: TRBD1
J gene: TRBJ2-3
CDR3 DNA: TGTGCCAGCGGCCCAGGGGGAGCAGATACGCAGTATTTT
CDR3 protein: CASGPGGADTQYF

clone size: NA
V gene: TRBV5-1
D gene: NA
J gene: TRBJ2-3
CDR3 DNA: TGCGCCAGCAGCTTGGACAGTCCCACAGATACGCAGTATTTT
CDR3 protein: CASSLDSPTDTQYF

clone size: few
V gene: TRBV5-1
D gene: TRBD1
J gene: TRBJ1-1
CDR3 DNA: TGCGCCAGCACGTACACAGGGGGCACGAACACTGAAGCTTTCTTT
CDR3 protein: CASTYTGGTNTEAFF

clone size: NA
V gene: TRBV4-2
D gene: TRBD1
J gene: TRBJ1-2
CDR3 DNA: TGTGCCAGCAGCCCTCGACAGGGGGCTCAGTATGGCTACACCTTC
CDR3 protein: CASSPRQGAQYGYTF

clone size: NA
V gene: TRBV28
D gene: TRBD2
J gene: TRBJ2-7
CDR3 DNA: TGTGCCAGCAGTTTACGGACTAGCTCCTACGAGCAGTACTTC
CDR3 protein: CASSLRTSSYEQYF

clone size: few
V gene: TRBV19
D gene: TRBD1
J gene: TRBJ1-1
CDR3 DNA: TGTGCCAGTAGTACCGGGACAGGGAACACTGAAGCTTTCTTT
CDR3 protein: CASSTGTGNTEAFF

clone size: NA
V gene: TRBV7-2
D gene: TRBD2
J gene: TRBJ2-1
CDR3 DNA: TGTGCCAGCAGAGGGGCCCCCCTACTAGCGTTCAATGAGCAGTTCTTC
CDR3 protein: CASRGAPLLAFNEQFF

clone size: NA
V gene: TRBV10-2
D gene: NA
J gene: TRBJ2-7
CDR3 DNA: TGCGCCAGCAGTGATGTCCCTTCCTACGAGCAGTACTTC
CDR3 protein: CASSDVPSYEQYF

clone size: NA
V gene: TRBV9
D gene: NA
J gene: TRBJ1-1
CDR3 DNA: TGTGCCAGCAGCGCCCCCGGTACGTCCACTGAAGCTTTCTTT
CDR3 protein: CASSAPGTSTEAFF

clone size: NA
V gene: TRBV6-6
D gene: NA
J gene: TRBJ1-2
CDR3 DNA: TGTGCCAGCAGCCCCGGGGGTGGCTACACCTTC
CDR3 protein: CASSPGGGYTF

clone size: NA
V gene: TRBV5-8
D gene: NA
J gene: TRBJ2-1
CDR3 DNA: TGTGCCAGCAGCTGGACTGCCCAAAGCACCCTATCCAATGAGCAGTTCTTC
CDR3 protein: CASSWTAQSTLSNEQFF

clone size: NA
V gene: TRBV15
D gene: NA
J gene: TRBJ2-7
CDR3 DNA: TGTGCCACCAGCAGAGAGGGAAGAGGGAGTAGCTACGAGCAGTACTTC
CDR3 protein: CATSREGRGSSYEQYF

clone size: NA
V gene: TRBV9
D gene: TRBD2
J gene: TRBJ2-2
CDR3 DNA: TGTGCCAGCAGCCCGGGGACTAGCGGAGGAGGGACCGGGGAGCTGTTTTTT
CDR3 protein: CASSPGTSGGGTGELFF

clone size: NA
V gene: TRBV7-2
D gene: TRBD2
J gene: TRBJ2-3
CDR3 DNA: TGTGCCAGCAGCCGACGGGTGGCGACTAGCGGGCCCACAGATACGCAGTATTTT
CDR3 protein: CASSRRVATSGPTDTQYF

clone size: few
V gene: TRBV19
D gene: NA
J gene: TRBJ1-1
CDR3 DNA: TGTGCCAGTAGTATGTCAGGGAACACTGAAGCTTTCTTT
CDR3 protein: CASSMSGNTEAFF

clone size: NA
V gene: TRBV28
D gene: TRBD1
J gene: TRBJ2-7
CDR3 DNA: TGTGCCAGCAGGGGGGACAGGGGGAGAGGCTACGAGCAGTACTTC
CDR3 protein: CASRGDRGRGYEQYF

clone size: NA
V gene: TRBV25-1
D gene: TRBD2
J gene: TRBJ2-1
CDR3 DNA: TGTGCCAGCAGTGCCATAGCGGGAGATGTCTACAATGAGCAGTTCTTC
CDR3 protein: CASSAIAGDVYNEQFF

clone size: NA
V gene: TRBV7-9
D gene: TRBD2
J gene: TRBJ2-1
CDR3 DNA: TGTGCCAGCAGCTCCGGGACTAGCGGGACCTACAATGAGCAGTTCTTC
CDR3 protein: CASSSGTSGTYNEQFF

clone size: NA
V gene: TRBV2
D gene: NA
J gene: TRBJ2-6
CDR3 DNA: TGTGCCAGCAGTGAACGGTCTGGGGCCAACGTCCTGACTTTC
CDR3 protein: CASSERSGANVLTF

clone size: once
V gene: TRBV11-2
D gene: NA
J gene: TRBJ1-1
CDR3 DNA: TGTGCCAGCAGCTTCCTACGCTCGGGGAACACTGAAGCTTTCTTT
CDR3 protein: CASSFLRSGNTEAFF

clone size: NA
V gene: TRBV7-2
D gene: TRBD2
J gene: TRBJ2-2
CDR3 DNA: TGTGCCAGCAGGGGGAGGGCCCCCGGGGAGCTGTTTTTT
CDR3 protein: CASRGRAPGELFF

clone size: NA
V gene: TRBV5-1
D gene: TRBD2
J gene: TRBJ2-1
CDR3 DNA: TGCGCCAGCGGGTTCGCCGGGACTAGCGATTGGGAGCAGTTCTTC
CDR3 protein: CASGFAGTSDWEQFF

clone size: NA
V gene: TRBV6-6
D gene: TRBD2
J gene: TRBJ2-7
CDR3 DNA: TGTGCCAGCAGTGCCGGGACTAGTTTTGCCGAGCAGTACTTC
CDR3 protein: CASSAGTSFAEQYF